Following are 16 T cell receptor beta chains from one sample sequenced in a study of blood T cell repertoires in COVID-19. Using immunoSEQ multiplex PCR, the repertoire was profiled, and TCRdb retains in-frame clones only, with some absent. The sample consists of more than 200,000 clones, 86% of them appearing once. Sample: peripheral blood. Source of these receptors: a woman in her fifties or sixties with acute or convalescent COVID-19.

The chain couples TRBV11-3 to TRBJ2-3; possible D gene TRBD1, 7 bases. The CDR3 spans 16 residues. From germline, CDR1 is SGHNT and CDR2 YENEEA. The ends were cut back, 2 bases at V and 5 bases at J, with 17 bases in the middle. The CDR3 DNA sequence: TGTGCCAGCAGCTTAAAGTCAGGGGGAGCGGGAGATACGCAGTATTTT. Protein: CASSLKSGGAGDTQYF.

This chain connects TRBV7-9 to TRBJ2-7, with 12 bases fitting TRBD2. In germline, CDR1 is SEHNR, CDR2 FQNEAQ (reference sequence). After removal of 0 bases from V and 4 bases from J, the junction contained 4 bases not matched to a gene. The CDR3 runs 16 residues. The CDR3: CASSLAQLAGGYEQYF. In nucleotides, the CDR3 is TGTGCCAGCAGCTTAGCGCAGCTAGCGGGAGGGTACGAGCAGTACTTC.

The J gene is TRBJ2-5, the V gene TRBV6-5, with D tentatively TRBD1 (6 bases). CDR3 length: 15 residues. V gave up 4 bases and J gave up 4 bases, with 16 bases separating them. The germline V gene has CDR1 MNHEY and CDR2 SVGAGI. CDR3 in amino acids: CASSFLTGSAETQYF. CDR3 bases: TGTGCCAGCAGTTTCTTGACAGGCAGTGCAGAGACCCAGTACTTC.

In its sample, this clone was seen once. The V gene is TRBV11-2, the J gene TRBJ2-3; TRBD1 matches 7 bases. V trimming: 6 bases; J trimming: 5 bases; junction bases outside the gene matches: 8. Per the germline V gene, CDR1 is SGHAT and CDR2 is FQNNGV. The CDR3 loop spans 14 amino acids. The CDR3 region has the DNA TGTGCCAGCAGTCATGGACAGGCGGGAGATACGCAGTATTTT. The encoded protein is CASSHGQAGDTQYF.

This sequence joins TRBV7-3 and TRBJ1-1; D not certain. V lost 6 bases and J lost 3, with 11 bases in between. The CDR3 is made up of 13 amino acids. CDR1 SGHTA and CDR2 FQGTGA come from the germline V gene. The CDR3 reads CASRVGPDTEAFF. CDR3 DNA: TGTGCCAGCAGAGTGGGCCCGGACACTGAAGCTTTCTTT.

The CDR3: CASSLESAGEAFF. Here the CDR3 DNA reads TGTGCCAGCAGCTTAGAGTCGGCAGGGGAAGCTTTCTTT. V is TRBV7-2 and J is TRBJ1-1; weak D call: TRBD1 (5 bases). The V and J ends lost 1 base and 8 bases respectively, with 11 bases between them. CDR1 SGHTA and CDR2 FQGNSA come from the germline V gene. This CDR3 comprises 13 residues.

V gene TRBV7-9 combines with J gene TRBJ1-1, with D uncertain. V was pared by 4 bases and J by 8 bases, with 11 bases between. The CDR3 spans 12 residues. CDR1 and CDR2 (germline): SEHNR, FQNEAQ (reference sequence). CDR3 sequence reads: CASSSQPREAFF. Written as DNA, the CDR3 is TGTGCCAGCAGCTCACAGCCCCGCGAAGCTTTCTTT.

The genes are TRBV24-1 and TRBJ2-1, with 7 bases lining up with TRBD1. Germline V gene data show CDR1 as KGHDR and CDR2 as SFDVKD. J lost 5 bases, V lost 4 bases, and 7 bases had no gene match. The CDR3 has 15 amino acids. The CDR3 here is CATSEQTGYDNEQFF. CDR3 coding DNA: TGTGCCACCAGTGAGCAGACAGGGTATGACAATGAGCAGTTCTTC.

The gene calls are TRBV5-6 and TRBJ2-7, with 10 nucleotides matching TRBD1. The CDR3 spans 14 residues. Trimming cost V 4 bases and J 6 bases; bases outside gene matches: 7. CDR1 and CDR2 (germline): SGHDT, YYEEEE. In DNA, the CDR3 is TGTGCCAGCAGCGTCGGGACAGGGGTGGTCGAGCAGTACTTC. It translates to CASSVGTGVVEQYF.

A single count supports this clone. The J gene is TRBJ2-7, the V gene TRBV30; 7 bases match TRBD2. CDR1 GTSNPN and CDR2 SVGIG come from the germline V gene (reference sequence). This CDR3 has 14 amino acids. V shed 2 bases and J 7 bases; nucleotides not matched to a gene: 11. The CDR3 here is CAWSPSGVLGEQYF. DNA for the CDR3: TGTGCCTGGAGTCCGAGCGGGGTTCTTGGGGAGCAGTACTTC.

The sample holds one count of this clone. The V call is TRBV11-3, the J call TRBJ2-1; the match to TRBD2 covers 16 bases. Per germline, CDR1 SGHNT and CDR2 YENEEA. The ends lost 8 bases at V and 1 base at J; junction bases unmatched: 8. The CDR3 loop spans 18 amino acids. The CDR3 loop is CASVPGTSGGGSYNEQFF. The CDR3 region has the DNA TGTGCCAGCGTCCCCGGGACTAGCGGGGGGGGGTCCTACAATGAGCAGTTCTTC. The whole variable domain, filled in from reference TRBV11-3 and TRBJ2-1, reads EAGVVQSPRYKIIEKKQPVAFWCNPISGHNTLYWYLQNLGQGPELLIRYENEEAVDDSQLPKDRFSAERLKGVDSTLKIQPAELGDSAVYLCASVPGTSGGGSYNEQFFGPGTRLTVL.

This CDR3 is CASSSDRTTFKNIQYF. The CDR3 coding sequence is TGTGCCAGCAGCTCGGACAGGACTACCTTCAAAAACATTCAGTACTTC. The genes are TRBV3-1 (or the pseudogene TRBV3-2) and TRBJ2-4; D is possibly TRBD1 (7 bases). Germline V CDR1 and CDR2: LGHDT, YNNKEL (reference sequence). The CDR3 runs to 16 residues. V lost 5 bases and J 3 bases, leaving 17 bases between the germline ends.

The chain employs TRBV7-2 and TRBJ2-1, with 10 nucleotides matching TRBD1. Trimming took 3 bases from V and 5 from J; bases not matched to a gene: 7. This CDR3 comprises 16 residues. Per the germline V gene, CDR1 is SGHTA and CDR2 is FQGNSA. CDR3 sequence: CASSFLPGQGNNEQFF. The CDR3 DNA reads TGTGCCAGCAGCTTCCTTCCGGGACAGGGGAACAATGAGCAGTTCTTC.

This clone came up once. The chain combines TRBV6-5 with TRBJ2-7; possible D gene TRBD2, 6 bases. The CDR3 runs 15 residues. Deletions cut 6 bases from V and 3 bases from J, with 18 bases between. Germline V gene lookup returns CDR1 MNHEY and CDR2 SVGAGI. The CDR3: CASRRRGNLGYEQYF. DNA for the CDR3: TGTGCCAGCAGACGGAGGGGCAACCTAGGCTACGAGCAGTACTTC.

V gene TRBV29-1 combines with J gene TRBJ1-5; D is perhaps TRBD1 (5 bases). Germline V gene lookup returns CDR1 SQVTM and CDR2 ANQGSEA. V was cut by 1 base and J by 6 bases, with 10 bases left in between. The CDR3 runs 13 residues. The CDR3 sequence: CSVEVQGSQPQHF. As DNA, the CDR3 is TGCAGCGTTGAAGTTCAGGGCAGTCAGCCCCAGCATTTT.

V is TRBV19 and J is TRBJ2-6, with D tentatively TRBD1 (6 bases). V dropped 6 bases and J dropped 4 bases, with 10 bases sitting between them. The CDR3 is 14 amino acids. The V gene's germline CDR1 is LNHDA and CDR2 SQIVND (reference sequence). The CDR3: CASSTTGGANVLTF. In DNA form, the CDR3 reads TGTGCCAGTAGCACAACAGGGGGGGCCAACGTCCTGACTTTC.